This is a list of T cell receptor beta chains from one sample in a study of blood T cell repertoires in COVID-19. TCRdb's table, derived via immunoSEQ multiplex PCR, lists solely in-frame clones and lacks some. The data show around 180,000 clones, with about 88% seen just once and about a quarter held by the top ten. What was sequenced was peripheral blood. The source of these receptors is a man aged 55-75 years with acute or convalescent COVID-19. Both conserved end residues are part of each CDR3. D genes are given only for firm matches. Clone size is given for some rows only: seen once, a few or many times, or a class if the clone is expanded.

V gene: TRBV5-6; clone size: NA; J gene: TRBJ1-2; D gene: NA; CDR3 protein: CASASEPGTNGYTF; CDR3 DNA: TGTGCCAGCGCATCTGAACCGGGAACCAATGGCTACACCTTC
V gene: TRBV12-3/TRBV12-4; clone size: NA; J gene: TRBJ1-2; D gene: TRBD1; CDR3 protein: CASSKGQLYGYTF; CDR3 DNA: TGTGCCAGCAGTAAGGGACAGCTTTATGGCTACACCTTC
V gene: TRBV15; clone size: NA; J gene: TRBJ2-1; D gene: NA; CDR3 protein: CATSRDRGNWNEQFF; CDR3 DNA: TGTGCCACCAGCAGAGACCGGGGGAATTGGAATGAGCAGTTCTTC
V gene: TRBV2; clone size: NA; J gene: TRBJ2-2; D gene: NA; CDR3 protein: CASSPWGTGELFF; CDR3 DNA: TGTGCCAGCAGTCCATGGGGCACAGGGGAGCTGTTTTTT
V gene: TRBV6-5; clone size: NA; J gene: TRBJ1-1; D gene: NA; CDR3 protein: CASTLVDRTTEAFF; CDR3 DNA: TGTGCCAGCACTCTGGTGGACAGAACCACTGAAGCTTTCTTT
V gene: TRBV5-1; clone size: once; J gene: TRBJ2-7; D gene: NA; CDR3 protein: CASSLSGQAGEQYF; CDR3 DNA: TGCGCCAGCAGCTTGTCGGGGCAGGCGGGGGAGCAGTACTTC
V gene: TRBV7-9; clone size: once; J gene: TRBJ2-7; D gene: TRBD1; CDR3 protein: CASSFSDRSYEQYF; CDR3 DNA: TGTGCCAGCAGCTTCTCGGACAGGAGCTACGAGCAGTACTTC
V gene: TRBV6-2/TRBV6-3; clone size: NA; J gene: TRBJ2-1; D gene: TRBD2; CDR3 protein: CASSYSRLAGGVEQFF; CDR3 DNA: TGTGCCAGCAGTTACTCGAGACTAGCGGGAGGGGTTGAGCAGTTCTTC
V gene: TRBV7-9; clone size: NA; J gene: TRBJ1-3; D gene: NA; CDR3 protein: CASSRGGPGNTIYF; CDR3 DNA: TGTGCCAGCAGCCGCGGGGGCCCTGGAAACACCATATATTTT
V gene: TRBV5-4; clone size: once; J gene: TRBJ2-1; D gene: TRBD2; CDR3 protein: CASSLGGAGGLNEQFF; CDR3 DNA: TGTGCCAGCAGCTTGGGGGGGGCGGGAGGCCTCAATGAGCAGTTCTTC
V gene: TRBV5-5; clone size: NA; J gene: TRBJ1-4; D gene: TRBD1; CDR3 protein: CASSLGGQGNEKLFF; CDR3 DNA: TGTGCCAGCAGCTTGGGTGGACAGGGGAATGAAAAACTGTTTTTT
V gene: TRBV5-1; clone size: few; J gene: TRBJ1-2; D gene: NA; CDR3 protein: CASSLDSVNYGYTF; CDR3 DNA: TGCGCCAGCAGCTTGGACAGTGTGAACTATGGCTACACCTTC
V gene: TRBV15; clone size: NA; J gene: TRBJ2-5; D gene: NA; CDR3 protein: CATSRVIVREETQYF; CDR3 DNA: TGTGCCACCAGCAGAGTGATTGTCAGGGAAGAGACCCAGTACTTC
V gene: TRBV6-5; clone size: few; J gene: TRBJ1-6; D gene: TRBD1; CDR3 protein: CASRLNRGVGSPLHF; CDR3 DNA: TGTGCCAGCAGGCTGAACAGGGGTGTAGGTTCACCCCTCCACTTT
V gene: TRBV19; clone size: NA; J gene: TRBJ1-1; D gene: NA; CDR3 protein: CAVEQGRTTEAFF; CDR3 DNA: TGTGCCGTCGAACAGGGTCGAACGACTGAAGCTTTCTTT
V gene: TRBV4-1; clone size: NA; J gene: TRBJ2-4; D gene: NA; CDR3 protein: CASSQVPGVLNIQYF; CDR3 DNA: TGCGCCAGCAGCCAAGTACCAGGGGTCTTAAACATTCAGTACTTC
V gene: TRBV4-2; clone size: NA; J gene: TRBJ1-6; D gene: TRBD1; CDR3 protein: CASSQEGGTANSPLHF; CDR3 DNA: TGTGCCAGCAGCCAAGAAGGGGGGACAGCTAATTCACCCCTCCACTTT
V gene: TRBV2; clone size: NA; J gene: TRBJ1-6; D gene: NA; CDR3 protein: CASSEGGVGRGGSPLHF; CDR3 DNA: TGTGCCAGCAGTGAAGGGGGAGTAGGCAGGGGCGGATCACCCCTCCACTTT
V gene: TRBV18; clone size: NA; J gene: TRBJ1-6; D gene: NA; CDR3 protein: CASSPPGSSPLHF; CDR3 DNA: TGTGCCAGCTCACCACCAGGGAGTTCACCCCTCCACTTT
V gene: TRBV6-6; clone size: NA; J gene: TRBJ2-7; D gene: TRBD1; CDR3 protein: CASSYSGQGSEQYF; CDR3 DNA: TGTGCCAGCAGTTACTCGGGACAGGGAAGCGAGCAGTACTTC
V gene: TRBV12-5; clone size: NA; J gene: TRBJ2-1; D gene: NA; CDR3 protein: CASGPDRGSNEQFF; CDR3 DNA: TGTGCTAGTGGTCCGGACCGGGGGTCTAATGAGCAGTTCTTC
V gene: TRBV11-3; clone size: NA; J gene: TRBJ2-7; D gene: NA; CDR3 protein: CASRPRLEGEQYF; CDR3 DNA: TGTGCCAGCAGACCGAGACTAGAGGGCGAGCAGTACTTC
V gene: TRBV29-1; clone size: NA; J gene: TRBJ2-7; D gene: NA; CDR3 protein: CSVEASSYEQYF; CDR3 DNA: TGCAGCGTTGAGGCCAGTTCCTACGAGCAGTACTTC
V gene: TRBV3-1/TRBV3-2; clone size: NA; J gene: TRBJ1-3; D gene: NA; CDR3 protein: CASTGNGNTIYF; CDR3 DNA: TGTGCCAGCACCGGGAACGGGAACACCATATATTTT
V gene: TRBV18; clone size: NA; J gene: TRBJ1-2; D gene: TRBD1; CDR3 protein: CASSPNTGAGGYTF; CDR3 DNA: TGTGCCAGCTCACCCAATACAGGGGCCGGAGGCTACACCTTC
V gene: TRBV21-1; clone size: NA; J gene: TRBJ2-1; D gene: NA; CDR3 protein: CASSDAGTANEQFF; CDR3 DNA: TGTGCCAGCAGCGATGCCGGGACAGCGAATGAGCAGTTCTTC
V gene: TRBV10-3; clone size: NA; J gene: TRBJ2-3; D gene: NA; CDR3 protein: CAIRSLSSTDTQYF; CDR3 DNA: TGTGCCATCAGGTCCCTATCTAGCACAGATACGCAGTATTTT
V gene: TRBV4-2; clone size: once; J gene: TRBJ1-1; D gene: TRBD1; CDR3 protein: CASSPMGQVNTEAFF; CDR3 DNA: TGTGCCAGCAGCCCAATGGGACAGGTGAACACTGAAGCTTTCTTT
V gene: TRBV19; clone size: NA; J gene: TRBJ2-7; D gene: NA; CDR3 protein: CASSIGQSYEQYF; CDR3 DNA: TGTGCCAGTAGTATTGGGCAATCCTACGAGCAGTACTTC
V gene: TRBV25-1; clone size: once; J gene: TRBJ2-3; D gene: NA; CDR3 protein: CASSELVSTSTDTQYF; CDR3 DNA: TGTGCCAGCAGTGAATTGGTGTCTACTAGCACAGATACGCAGTATTTT
V gene: TRBV5-5; clone size: NA; J gene: TRBJ1-1; D gene: NA; CDR3 protein: CASSLGGDSGAFF; CDR3 DNA: TGTGCCAGCAGCTTGGGGGGCGATTCCGGAGCTTTCTTT
V gene: TRBV5-1; clone size: NA; J gene: TRBJ2-1; D gene: NA; CDR3 protein: CASSLAKGEQFF; CDR3 DNA: TGCGCCAGCAGCTTGGCCAAGGGGGAGCAGTTCTTC
V gene: TRBV6-4; clone size: NA; J gene: TRBJ1-6; D gene: NA; CDR3 protein: CASSPGGGNSPLHF; CDR3 DNA: TGTGCCAGCAGCCCCGGAGGTGGTAATTCACCCCTCCACTTT
V gene: TRBV24-1; clone size: NA; J gene: TRBJ2-5; D gene: NA; CDR3 protein: CATSDPGGNFQETQYF; CDR3 DNA: TGTGCCACCAGTGATCCTGGGGGCAATTTCCAAGAGACCCAGTACTTC
V gene: TRBV19; clone size: NA; J gene: TRBJ1-2; D gene: TRBD1; CDR3 protein: CASRTRDRGRGYTF; CDR3 DNA: TGTGCCAGTAGGACCCGGGACAGGGGACGAGGCTACACCTTC
V gene: TRBV10-3; clone size: NA; J gene: TRBJ2-2; D gene: NA; CDR3 protein: CAISEVTGSTGELFF; CDR3 DNA: TGTGCCATCAGTGAGGTGACGGGGAGCACCGGGGAGCTGTTTTTT
V gene: TRBV24-1; clone size: NA; J gene: TRBJ1-5; D gene: NA; CDR3 protein: CATSDSRGGNQPQHF; CDR3 DNA: TGTGCCACCAGTGATTCCAGGGGTGGCAATCAGCCCCAGCATTTT
V gene: TRBV5-1; clone size: NA; J gene: TRBJ2-3; D gene: NA; CDR3 protein: CASSPSTDTQYF; CDR3 DNA: TGCGCCAGCAGCCCCTCGACAGATACGCAGTATTTT
V gene: TRBV19; clone size: NA; J gene: TRBJ1-1; D gene: NA; CDR3 protein: CASSLGMNTEAFF; CDR3 DNA: TGTGCCAGTAGTCTAGGTATGAACACTGAAGCTTTCTTT
V gene: TRBV7-9; clone size: once; J gene: TRBJ1-1; D gene: NA; CDR3 protein: CASSTGAGRDEAFF; CDR3 DNA: TGTGCCAGCAGCACCGGTGCGGGAAGAGACGAAGCTTTCTTT
V gene: TRBV4-3; clone size: NA; J gene: TRBJ1-2; D gene: NA; CDR3 protein: CASSQETVRGWANYGYTF; CDR3 DNA: TGCGCCAGCAGCCAAGAGACAGTCCGGGGGTGGGCTAACTATGGCTACACCTTC
V gene: TRBV19; clone size: NA; J gene: TRBJ1-2; D gene: TRBD1; CDR3 protein: CASTDRGKSYGYTF; CDR3 DNA: TGTGCCAGTACGGACAGGGGGAAATCCTATGGCTACACCTTC
V gene: TRBV6-5; clone size: NA; J gene: TRBJ1-3; D gene: TRBD1; CDR3 protein: CASSKDRSGNTIYF; CDR3 DNA: TGTGCCAGCAGTAAGGACAGGTCTGGAAACACCATATATTTT
V gene: TRBV18; clone size: NA; J gene: TRBJ1-5; D gene: TRBD1; CDR3 protein: CASSPTTGRNQPQHF; CDR3 DNA: TGTGCCAGCTCGCCTACGACAGGGCGCAATCAGCCCCAGCATTTT
V gene: TRBV5-1; clone size: NA; J gene: TRBJ2-5; D gene: TRBD1; CDR3 protein: CASSLQGARAQETQYF; CDR3 DNA: TGCGCCAGCAGCTTACAGGGGGCAAGGGCTCAAGAGACCCAGTACTTC
V gene: TRBV2; clone size: NA; J gene: TRBJ1-4; D gene: TRBD1; CDR3 protein: CASSKQGDYEKLFF; CDR3 DNA: TGTGCCAGCAGTAAACAGGGGGATTATGAAAAACTGTTTTTT
V gene: TRBV28; clone size: once; J gene: TRBJ1-2; D gene: NA; CDR3 protein: CASRPERGYTF; CDR3 DNA: TGTGCCAGCAGGCCCGAGAGGGGCTACACCTTC
V gene: TRBV5-4; clone size: NA; J gene: TRBJ2-5; D gene: NA; CDR3 protein: CASSAEPGLVETQYF; CDR3 DNA: TGTGCCAGCAGCGCCGAACCGGGACTGGTAGAGACCCAGTACTTC
V gene: TRBV5-1; clone size: NA; J gene: TRBJ1-1; D gene: NA; CDR3 protein: CASKPGVYMNTEAFF; CDR3 DNA: TGCGCCAGCAAACCAGGGGTTTACATGAACACTGAAGCTTTCTTT
V gene: TRBV5-1; clone size: NA; J gene: TRBJ2-5; D gene: TRBD2; CDR3 protein: CASSETGTSGVGETQYF; CDR3 DNA: TGCGCCAGCAGCGAAACCGGGACTAGCGGGGTAGGGGAGACCCAGTACTTC
V gene: TRBV5-4; clone size: NA; J gene: TRBJ2-3; D gene: NA; CDR3 protein: CASSRYSKNTDTQYF; CDR3 DNA: TGTGCCAGCAGCCGGTATTCTAAGAACACAGATACGCAGTATTTT
V gene: TRBV5-5; clone size: NA; J gene: TRBJ1-2; D gene: TRBD1; CDR3 protein: CASSLTGGASYGYTF; CDR3 DNA: TGTGCCAGCAGCCTGACAGGGGGCGCTTCCTATGGCTACACCTTC
V gene: TRBV6-6; clone size: NA; J gene: TRBJ1-4; D gene: NA; CDR3 protein: CASSPLVGLQATNEKLFF; CDR3 DNA: TGTGCCAGCAGTCCCCTGGTAGGTTTACAGGCAACTAATGAAAAACTGTTTTTT
V gene: TRBV6-1; clone size: NA; J gene: TRBJ2-3; D gene: TRBD1; CDR3 protein: CASSALPGQGTDTQYF; CDR3 DNA: TGTGCCAGCAGTGCCTTGCCGGGACAGGGCACAGATACGCAGTATTTT
V gene: TRBV11-3; clone size: NA; J gene: TRBJ2-7; D gene: TRBD2; CDR3 protein: CASSSISGSPHEQYF; CDR3 DNA: TGTGCCAGCAGCTCTATTAGCGGGAGCCCCCACGAGCAGTACTTC
V gene: TRBV7-9; clone size: NA; J gene: TRBJ2-3; D gene: TRBD1; CDR3 protein: CASSPPGTGGKDTQYF; CDR3 DNA: TGTGCCAGCAGCCCACCCGGGACAGGGGGCAAGGATACGCAGTATTTT
V gene: TRBV7-7; clone size: NA; J gene: TRBJ2-3; D gene: NA; CDR3 protein: CASSEQQGDTQYF; CDR3 DNA: TGTGCCAGCAGCGAACAGCAGGGGGATACGCAGTATTTT
V gene: TRBV27; clone size: NA; J gene: TRBJ2-7; D gene: TRBD1; CDR3 protein: CASSRQGLSYEQYF; CDR3 DNA: TGTGCCAGCAGTAGACAGGGCTTGAGCTACGAGCAGTACTTC
V gene: TRBV30; clone size: NA; J gene: TRBJ1-5; D gene: NA; CDR3 protein: CAWSHRQSNQPQHF; CDR3 DNA: TGTGCCTGGAGTCACCGACAGTCCAATCAGCCCCAGCATTTT
V gene: TRBV5-1; clone size: NA; J gene: TRBJ2-7; D gene: TRBD2; CDR3 protein: CASSLGGSGRPPYEQYF; CDR3 DNA: TGCGCCAGCAGCTTGGGGGGTAGCGGGAGACCCCCCTACGAGCAGTACTTC